Reported below is one T cell receptor (beta chain). Proliferating responders of the CD3+CD4+ and CD3+CD8+ phenotypes with low CFSE were sorted after the reaction. This sample was taken from a study of graft-versus-host responses after intestinal transplantation. Across the study: Anti-thymocyte globulin induction was given to all recipients, followed by tacrolimus and steroids for roughly 3 years.

CDR3 length: 15 amino acids. After removal of 1 base from V and 4 bases from J, the junction contained 5 bases not matched to a gene. Germline V gives CDR1 SGHAT, CDR2 FQNNGV. The table came from immunoSEQ multiplex PCR; TCRdb's copy has only in-frame clones and leaves some out. The sample lists 15,000 to 18,000 clones; around 35% were seen once. The sample here was alloreactive CD4+ T cells from a mixed lymphocyte reaction culture, taken before intestinal transplant. Subset described: CFSE-low proliferating T cells sorted from approximately 6-day pre-transplant mixed lymphocyte reaction (GvH or HvG direction). The sequence was obtained from a human patient who received an intestinal transplant. The V gene is TRBV11-2, the J gene TRBJ2-7, with 9 bases lining up with TRBD2. The CDR3, as DNA: TGTGCCAGCAGCTTAGTTGGTAGCGGGGGTTACGAGCAGTACTTC. This sequence encodes CASSLVGSGGYEQYF.